A selection of T cell receptor beta chains follows, all from one sample in a study of blood T cells in healthy people across ages. TCRdb called the 5' RACE reads again in MiXCR, with one record for every CDR3 protein. The sample has approximately 670,000 distinct CDR3 sequences; around 38% are singletons. Sequenced material: blood. The origin of the receptors is a man aged 80 or over in good health. The CDR3 runs from the conserved cysteine through the conserved F or W. The order of the fields is CDR3 protein, CDR3 DNA, CDR3 length, clone size, V gene, J gene, D gene. D genes are given only for firm matches. Rows may omit the clone size; those that give it use once, few, many or a size class.

CSVPRGELATTSTDTQYF,TGCAGCGTCCCAAGGGGGGAACTAGCGACGACCAGCACAGATACGCAGTATTTT,18,-,TRBV29-1,TRBJ2-3,-
CASYGLGQGVPGELFF,TGTGCCAGCTATGGTTTGGGACAGGGGGTCCCCGGGGAGCTGTTTTTT,16,-,TRBV6-2/TRBV6-3,TRBJ2-2,TRBD1
CASSLGQGLDTQYF,TGCGCCAGCAGCTTAGGACAGGGCCTAGATACGCAGTATTTT,14,many,TRBV5-1,TRBJ2-3,TRBD1
CSAAPGTGFINTIYF,TGCAGTGCCGCCCCCGGGACAGGTTTCATAAACACCATATATTTT,15,few,TRBV20-1,TRBJ1-3,TRBD1
CAISIQGSSYEQYF,TGTGCCATCAGTATACAGGGTTCCTCCTACGAGCAGTACTTC,14,-,TRBV10-3,TRBJ2-7,-
CASSPDGQGTEAFF,TGCGCCAGCAGCCCGGATGGACAGGGAACTGAAGCTTTCTTT,14,once,TRBV5-1,TRBJ1-1,TRBD1
CSARALVGSSYEQYF,TGCAGTGCTAGAGCCCTAGTCGGTAGCTCCTACGAGCAGTACTTC,15,-,TRBV20-1,TRBJ2-7,-
CASSLRGVGGSPLHF,TGTGCCAGCAGTTTAAGGGGTGTGGGTGGTTCACCCCTCCACTTT,15,-,TRBV28,TRBJ1-6,-
CSAKSGSSYNEQFF,TGCAGTGCAAAGAGCGGAAGCTCCTACAATGAGCAGTTCTTC,14,-,TRBV20-1,TRBJ2-1,-
CASSRLVGTEAFF,TGTGCCAGCAGTAGACTTGTGGGCACTGAAGCTTTCTTT,13,-,TRBV6-4,TRBJ1-1,-
CASSLKGVAGELFF,TGCGCCAGCAGCTTGAAGGGGGTGGCCGGGGAGCTGTTTTTT,14,-,TRBV5-1,TRBJ2-2,-
CSVGWTGGWNEQFF,TGCAGCGTTGGTTGGACAGGGGGCTGGAATGAGCAGTTCTTC,14,-,TRBV29-1,TRBJ2-1,TRBD1
CASSLRTPTFYEQYF,TGTGCCAGCAGCTTACGAACACCCACCTTCTACGAGCAGTACTTC,15,few,TRBV7-3,TRBJ2-7,-
CASSRPGQGGYGYTF,TGTGCCAGCAGCCGCCCGGGACAGGGAGGGTATGGCTACACCTTC,15,-,TRBV7-2,TRBJ1-2,TRBD1